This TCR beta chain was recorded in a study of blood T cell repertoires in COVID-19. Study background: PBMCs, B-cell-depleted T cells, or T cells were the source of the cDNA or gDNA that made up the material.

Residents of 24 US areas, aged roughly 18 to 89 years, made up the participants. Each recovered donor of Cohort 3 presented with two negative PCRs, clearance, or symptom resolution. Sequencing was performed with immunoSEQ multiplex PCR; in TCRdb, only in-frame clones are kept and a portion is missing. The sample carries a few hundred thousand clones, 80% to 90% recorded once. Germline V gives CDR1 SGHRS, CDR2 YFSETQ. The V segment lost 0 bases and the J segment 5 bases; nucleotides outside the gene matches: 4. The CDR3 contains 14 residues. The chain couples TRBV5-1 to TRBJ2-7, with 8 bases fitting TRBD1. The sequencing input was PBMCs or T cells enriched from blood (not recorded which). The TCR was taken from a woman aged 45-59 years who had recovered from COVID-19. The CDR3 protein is CASSLDPTGDEQYF. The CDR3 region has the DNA TGCGCCAGCAGCTTGGATCCGACAGGGGACGAGCAGTACTTC.